The 32 T cell receptor beta chains below all came from one sample that was sequenced in a study of beta chain features in type 1 diabetes. Study conclusions and caveats: The study found moderately but significantly shorter TCRB CDR3s in all four CD4+ subsets of Type 1 diabetes patients.

The whole isolated RNA underwent reverse transcription, so sequencing captured expressed TCRB transcripts. The protocol was immunoSEQ multiplex PCR, while the TCRdb copy is restricted to in-frame clones and leaves out a portion. This table has under 150,000 clones, roughly 17% appearing once. The antigens of these receptors remain unknown. The material sequenced was central memory CD4+ T cells from blood. The receptors stem from a man aged 18 to 35 with type 1 diabetes.

There are a few counts of this clone. This may be a read error, as it is one base from a much larger clone. The V call is TRBV7-9, the J call TRBJ2-3, with D maybe TRBD2 (6 bases). The germline V gene has CDR1 SEHNR and CDR2 FQNEAQ (reference sequence). There are 15 residues in the CDR3. Trimming shortened V by 5 bases and J by 11 bases, and 23 bases separated the two germline ends. DNA for the CDR3: TGTGCCAGCAGCGTAATATGGGGCGGGGTTGATGGGCAGTATTTT. Translation: CASSVIWGGVDGQYF.

The V call is TRBV30, the J call TRBJ2-7, with 7 bases aligning to TRBD1. The CDR3 is 13 amino acids. V trimming: 2 bases; J trimming: 6 bases; junction bases outside the gene matches: 7. Germline assignment: CDR1 GTSNPN and CDR2 SVGIG (reference sequence). DNA for the CDR3: TGTGCCTGGAGTCAGCAGACAGGGTTCGAGCAGTACTTC. Protein sequence: CAWSQQTGFEQYF.

This clone came up a few times. This chain links TRBV30 with TRBJ1-5, with 7 bases lining up with TRBD1. CDR3 length: 14 residues. The junction had 8 bases not matched to a gene; V was cut back by 3 bases and J by 6 bases. Per germline, CDR1 GTSNPN and CDR2 SVGIG (reference sequence). In DNA form, the CDR3 reads TGTGCCTGGAGGCCCAGGGGGTCGAGTCAGCCCCAGCATTTT. Protein sequence: CAWRPRGSSQPQHF. Complete variable domain (other parts from reference TRBV30 and TRBJ1-5): SQTIHQWPATLVQPVGSPLSLECTVEGTSNPNLYWYRQAAGRGLQLLFYSVGIGQISSEVPQNLSASRPQDRQFILSSKKLLLSDSGFYLCAWRPRGSSQPQHFGDGTRLSIL.

V gene TRBV7-9 combines with J gene TRBJ2-3; 9 bases are a match to TRBD1. CDR3 size: 15 residues. V was clipped by 4 bases and J by 4 bases; unmatched bases: 6. The germline gives CDR1 SEHNR, CDR2 FQNEAQ (reference sequence). CDR3 in DNA: TGTGCCAGCAGCTCGGGACAGGGTCAGCCAGATACGCAGTATTTT. Translated, it gives CASSSGQGQPDTQYF.

The table lists this clone with a few counts. The V call is TRBV30, the J call TRBJ2-7; 7 positions agree with TRBD1. CDR1 and CDR2 (germline): GTSNPN, SVGIG (reference sequence). The CDR3 consists of 13 residues. J was trimmed by 5 bases and V by 2 bases; bases with no gene match: 6. DNA for the CDR3: TGTGCCTGGAGTCGACAGGGACCCGACGAGCAGTACTTC. Translated, it gives CAWSRQGPDEQYF.

In its sample, this clone was seen a few times. The V and J genes are TRBV5-4 and TRBJ1-2, with 11 bases lining up with TRBD1. The V gene end was trimmed by 4 bases and the J gene end by 1 base; junction bases not matched to a gene: 6. This CDR3 spans 16 amino acids. Per the germline V gene, CDR1 is SGHNT and CDR2 is YYREEE (reference sequence). The CDR3: CASSEGQGDNNYGYTF. The CDR3 DNA reads as TGTGCCAGCAGCGAGGGACAGGGGGATAATAACTATGGCTACACCTTC.

This rearrangement joins TRBV30 to TRBJ1-5; 8 positions agree with TRBD1. Trimming took 6 bases from V and 4 from J; bases not matched to a gene: 8. Germline lookup yields CDR1 GTSNPN and CDR2 SVGIG (reference sequence). The CDR3 runs 14 residues. The CDR3 DNA reads TGTGCCTGCAAGGGGACAGGTAGAAATCAGCCCCAGCATTTT. This gives the protein CACKGTGRNQPQHF.

The gene calls are TRBV2 and TRBJ2-5, with TRBD2 matching over 7 bases. The germline V gene encodes CDR1 SNHLY and CDR2 FYNNEI. V dropped 6 bases and J dropped 4; count of bases not matched to a gene: 2. The CDR3 consists of 12 residues. The CDR3 spells CASSVAGETQYF. The CDR3 DNA follows: TGTGCCAGCAGCGTAGCGGGAGAGACCCAGTACTTC.

The J gene is TRBJ1-2, the V gene TRBV6-5; D not certain. Trimming stripped 0 bases from V and 10 bases from J, with 18 bases between. This CDR3 comprises 15 residues. Per germline, CDR1 MNHEY and CDR2 SVGAGI. The CDR3 nucleotides are TGTGCCAGCAGTTACTCGACAACCTTCCAAGGTGACTACACCTTC. This encodes CASSYSTTFQGDYTF.

The V gene is TRBV27, the J gene TRBJ2-1, with D perhaps TRBD1 (5 bases). The V and J ends lost 3 bases and 4 bases respectively, with 16 bases between them. Germline CDR1 is MNHEY and CDR2 is SMNVEV (reference sequence). The CDR3 is 16 residues long. The DNA of the CDR3 is TGTGCCAGCAGTTTTGAAGGGGCCTTCCTGTACAATGAGCAGTTCTTC. Encoded protein: CASSFEGAFLYNEQFF.

A few counts support this clone. The chain uses TRBV4-1 and TRBJ2-3, with D hard to call. Germline values: CDR1 MGHRA, CDR2 YSYEKL. The CDR3 has 14 amino acids. Between the trimmed V and J ends, which lost 0 bases and 3 bases, there was a span of 7 bases. In nucleotides, the CDR3 is TGCGCCAGCAGCCAAGATCACGCGACAGATACGCAGTATTTT. Protein: CASSQDHATDTQYF.

In its sample, this clone was seen many times. The rearrangement links TRBV6-6 to TRBJ1-5; 7 bases line up with TRBD1. V lost 2 bases and J lost 5; bases outside the gene matches: 6. Germline lookup yields CDR1 MNHNY and CDR2 SVGAGI (reference sequence). The CDR3 spans 15 residues. DNA of the CDR3: TGTGCCAGCAGTTACCGAGACAGGGTAGATCAGCCCCAGCATTTT. Translated, it gives CASSYRDRVDQPQHF.

The genes are TRBV18 and TRBJ2-1; 12 positions agree with TRBD2. Germline V gene data show CDR1 as KGHSH and CDR2 as LQKENI. Trimming cost V 4 bases and J 6 bases; bases outside gene matches: 4. The CDR3 loop spans 15 amino acids. Here the CDR3 reads CASSRRLAGANEQFF. CDR3 nucleotides: TGTGCCAGCTCACGTCGACTAGCGGGAGCCAATGAGCAGTTCTTC.

This clone was recorded a few times. CDR3 region: CASSLAGGLNNEQFF. CDR3 nucleotides: TGTGCCAGCTCCCTAGCGGGAGGGCTAAACAATGAGCAGTTCTTC. This chain links TRBV18 with TRBJ2-1; 12 bases are a match to TRBD2. CDR1 is KGHSH and CDR2 is LQKENI in the germline V gene. This CDR3 has 15 amino acids. The junction had 5 bases not matched to a gene; V was cut back by 6 bases and J by 5 bases.

This clone was seen a handful of times. The chain combines TRBV23-1 with TRBJ2-7; no clear D gene. TRBV23-1 qualifies as an ORF whose function is uncertain. Trimming pared 0 bases from V and 1 base from J, leaving 16 bases between. The CDR3 contains 17 residues. The CDR3 is CASSQSTPGGLSYEQYF. For the CDR3, the DNA is TGCGCCAGCAGTCAATCGACCCCAGGCGGCTTGTCCTACGAGCAGTACTTC.

The chain has TRBV9 and TRBJ1-2; D is uncertain. The CDR3 has 10 residues. In germline, CDR1 is SGDLS, CDR2 YYNGEE. V was pared by 3 bases and J by 5 bases, with 2 bases between. In nucleotides, the CDR3 is TGTGCCAGCAGCGGGTATGGCTACACCTTC. This codes for CASSGYGYTF.

This clone was detected a few times. The chain carries TRBV28 and TRBJ1-4; D possibly corresponds to TRBD1 (5 bases). The CDR3 length is 16 residues. In germline, CDR1 is MDHEN, CDR2 SYDVKM. V dropped 6 bases and J dropped 5 bases, with 19 bases sitting between them. The CDR3: CASSLAGGTMNEKLFF. In nucleotides, the CDR3 is TGTGCCAGCAGCTTAGCGGGGGGGACTATGAATGAAAAACTGTTTTTT.

This clone was recorded at least ten times. The chain couples TRBV29-1 to TRBJ2-2; D call uncertain. Germline-derived CDR1 and CDR2 are SQVTM and ANQGSEA. This CDR3 is built from 14 residues. V was trimmed by 5 bases and J by 1 base, leaving 11 bases between them. Here the CDR3 DNA reads TGCAGCGTTCAGAAATCCAAGAACACCGGGGAGCTGTTTTTT. The encoded protein is CSVQKSKNTGELFF.

This clone was recorded a few times. The rearrangement links TRBV29-1 to TRBJ2-3, with a weak D call TRBD2 (7 bases). This CDR3 has 13 residues. V lost 4 bases, J lost 5 bases, and 13 bases lay in between. CDR1 is SQVTM and CDR2 is ANQGSEA in the germline V gene. The CDR3 region is CSVGGGAEDTQYF. DNA for the CDR3: TGCAGCGTTGGAGGGGGGGCCGAAGATACGCAGTATTTT.

This clone was seen at least ten times. V usage is TRBV11-2 and J usage is TRBJ2-1, with 8 bases matching TRBD1. CDR1 and CDR2 from the germline V gene are SGHAT and FQNNGV. V was pared by 5 bases and J by 3 bases, with 0 bases of the junction left unmatched. The CDR3 sequence is 13 residues long. CDR3 sequence reads: CASSDRGYNEQFF. In DNA form, the CDR3 reads TGTGCCAGCAGCGACAGGGGCTACAATGAGCAGTTCTTC.

J is TRBJ2-6 and V is TRBV19; a possible D gene is TRBD2 (5 bases). The length of the CDR3 is 17 residues. Trimming stripped 7 bases from V and 0 bases from J, with 16 bases between. Looked up from germline, CDR1 is LNHDA and CDR2 is SQIVND (reference sequence). CDR3 protein: CASTTLARHSGANVLTF. DNA of the CDR3: TGTGCCAGTACCACCCTAGCCCGGCACTCTGGGGCCAACGTCCTGACTTTC.

Only a few counts were recorded for this clone. The chain combines TRBV7-6 with TRBJ2-1, with a weak D call TRBD2 (6 bases). V lost 5 bases, J lost 6 bases, and 11 bases lay in between. CDR1 and CDR2 from the germline V gene are SGHVS and FNYEAQ. The CDR3 is 13 amino acids. The CDR3: CASSLGTFNEQFF. CDR3 in DNA: TGTGCCAGCAGCCTCGGGACTTTCAATGAGCAGTTCTTC.

This clone has just a few counts. A read error may explain this, as a much larger clone is one base away. The CDR3 sequence: CASSLEQGGSSGANVLTF. In nucleotides, the CDR3 is TGTGCCAGCAGCTTAGAGCAAGGGGGATCTTCAGGGGCCAACGTCCTGACTTTC. The chain joins TRBV11-3 to TRBJ2-6, with D possibly being TRBD1 (6 bases). The CDR3 runs 18 residues. Trimming took off 0 bases at V and 4 bases at J, with 16 bases between the two ends. Looked up from germline, CDR1 is SGHNT and CDR2 is YENEEA.

This clone was counted between two and nine times. The gene calls are TRBV2 and TRBJ1-1; perhaps TRBD1 as D (6 bases). The length of the CDR3 is 14 residues. Trimming took off 7 bases at V and 4 bases at J, with 16 bases between the two ends. Germline assignment: CDR1 SNHLY and CDR2 FYNNEI. The CDR3 region is CASKGDPEGTEAFF. In nucleotides, the CDR3 is TGTGCCAGCAAGGGGGACCCCGAGGGCACTGAAGCTTTCTTT.

This clone was picked up a small number of times. The chain joins TRBV9 to TRBJ2-7; 7 bases match TRBD1. After removal of 0 bases from V and 12 bases from J, the junction contained 12 bases not matched to a gene. CDR3 length equals 14 residues. CDR1 SGDLS and CDR2 YYNGEE come from the germline V gene. This chain's CDR3 is CASSVAGTGVPLYF. Written as DNA, the CDR3 is TGTGCCAGCAGCGTAGCTGGAACAGGGGTTCCCTTGTACTTC.

CDR3 DNA: TGTGCCAGCAGCCCCTGGGGAGCGGAGCAGTACTTC. This gives the protein CASSPWGAEQYF. The chain carries TRBV7-2 and TRBJ2-7; possible D gene TRBD2, 5 bases. The CDR3 is 12 amino acids. Germline V gene data show CDR1 as SGHTA and CDR2 as FQGNSA. Trimming shortened V by 5 bases and J by 7 bases, and 12 bases separated the two germline ends.

This clone has only a few counts. The chain is built from TRBV7-2 and TRBJ2-7; the match to TRBD2 covers 14 bases. V gave up 5 bases and J gave up 2 bases; unmatched junction bases: 2. This CDR3 has 15 residues. Germline lookup yields CDR1 SGHTA and CDR2 FQGNSA. The CDR3: CASSPGLAGAYEQYF. The CDR3 DNA is TGTGCCAGCAGCCCGGGACTAGCGGGGGCCTACGAGCAGTACTTC.

The chain combines TRBV6-1 with TRBJ2-1, with D possibly matching TRBD2 (6 bases). The V and J ends lost 6 bases and 8 bases respectively, with 14 bases between them. The germline gives CDR1 MNHNS, CDR2 SASEGT. The CDR3 has 13 residues. The CDR3 DNA reads as TGTGCCAGCAGGGACTACGAGGAGGATGAGCAGTTCTTC. Its protein is CASRDYEEDEQFF.

This clone has a count of ten or more. This chain links TRBV14 with TRBJ2-1, with D tentatively TRBD2 (5 bases). V was pared by 1 base and J by 6 bases, with 7 bases between. The CDR3 loop spans 13 amino acids. Germline V CDR1 and CDR2: SGHDN, FVKESK. The CDR3 reads CASSQGLANEQFF. CDR3 in DNA: TGTGCCAGCAGCCAAGGCCTAGCCAATGAGCAGTTCTTC.

This clone has more than one count but fewer than ten. The chain employs TRBV29-1 and TRBJ2-3; 15 positions match TRBD2. The CDR3 is 14 residues long. CDR1 and CDR2 (germline): SQVTM, ANQGSEA. V dropped 7 bases and J dropped 6; count of bases not matched to a gene: 5. The CDR3 sequence is CSARGTSGGDTQYF. The CDR3 DNA sequence: TGCAGCGCACGCGGGACTAGCGGGGGGGATACGCAGTATTTT.

This clone showed up many times. This rearrangement joins TRBV4-1 to TRBJ2-7; the D gene is possibly TRBD2 (5 bases). Germline CDR1 reads MGHRA; CDR2 reads YSYEKL. The CDR3 length is 15 residues. Trimming cost V 2 bases and J 2 bases, with 13 bases left between them. This CDR3 is CASSQREFGTYEQYF. CDR3 nucleotide sequence: TGCGCCAGCAGCCAAAGGGAATTCGGGACCTACGAGCAGTACTTC.

The chain links TRBV14 to TRBJ2-3; tentatively, D is TRBD2 (5 bases). V lost 4 bases to trimming and J lost 0 bases, with 11 bases between them. This CDR3 has 15 residues. Germline CDR1 is SGHDN and CDR2 is FVKESK. CDR3 in DNA: TGTGCCAGCAGCCTTCCGGGATATAGCACAGATACGCAGTATTTT. It yields the protein CASSLPGYSTDTQYF.